These 28 T cell receptor beta chains share one sample of origin, sequenced in a study of identical twins. TCRdb analysed the 5' RACE reads with MiXCR anew, one entry per CDR3 protein. Of fewer than 250,000 distinct CDR3 sequences in the sample, around 10% were seen once. Input material: memory (CD45RO+) T cells sorted from blood. These receptors originate from a woman aged 18-35 years in good health.

A few counts support this clonotype. The rearrangement uses TRBV2 and TRBJ2-2, with D tentatively TRBD2 (6 bases). CDR1 and CDR2 from the germline V gene are SNHLY and FYNNEI. The CDR3 contains 16 residues. With 6 bases removed from V and 3 bases from J, the gap between germline ends came to 17 bases. The CDR3 region has the DNA TGTGCCAGCAGCGAAACACGTGCGGGACACACCGGGGAGCTGTTTTTT. Its protein product is CASSETRAGHTGELFF.

The chain couples TRBV20-1 to TRBJ2-5; 7 bases are a match to TRBD1. V was clipped by 4 bases and J by 1 base; unmatched bases: 3. CDR1 is DFQATT, CDR2 SNEGSKA, per germline (reference sequence). CDR3 length equals 13 residues. The CDR3: CSATQGSQETQYF. The CDR3 nucleotides read TGCAGTGCTACACAGGGGTCCCAAGAGACCCAGTACTTC.

The chain joins TRBV6-1 to TRBJ1-6; D may be TRBD1 (6 bases). V was pared by 7 bases and J by 7 bases, with 17 bases between. From germline, CDR1 is MNHNS and CDR2 SASEGT. This CDR3 has 15 residues. The CDR3 loop is CASNLKAGANSPLHF. The DNA for the CDR3 is TGTGCCAGCAACCTTAAGGCAGGGGCGAATTCACCCCTCCACTTT.

The CDR3 region has the DNA TGTGCCATCGGTCAGGAACAAAATCAGCCCCAGCATTTT. Protein: CAIGQEQNQPQHF. This chain uses TRBV10-3 with TRBJ1-5; D not certain. The V end lost 8 bases, the J end lost 4 bases, and 12 bases lay between the germline ends. Germline CDR1 reads ENHRY; CDR2 reads SYGVKD. This CDR3 contains 13 residues.

In this sample, this clonotype turned up many times. The V and J genes are TRBV5-1 and TRBJ2-2; 9 bases map to TRBD1. The germline gives CDR1 SGHRS, CDR2 YFSETQ. The CDR3 is made up of 17 amino acids. With 3 bases clipped from V and 0 bases from J, the junction kept 6 bases outside the gene matches. CDR3 residues: CASSWGGQGANTGELFF. The CDR3 nucleotides are TGCGCCAGCAGCTGGGGGGGACAGGGTGCGAACACCGGGGAGCTGTTTTTT.

This clonotype was picked up a small number of times. This sequence joins TRBV5-1 and TRBJ1-2; possibly TRBD1 for D (6 bases). Germline assignment: CDR1 SGHRS and CDR2 YFSETQ. V was cut by 4 bases and J by 5 bases, with 18 bases left in between. The CDR3 totals 15 residues. CDR3 nucleotide sequence: TGCGCCAGCAGCCGCAATCAGGGGCGGGAATATGGCTACACCTTC. Translating gives CASSRNQGREYGYTF.

The chain employs TRBV18 and TRBJ2-7, with D perhaps TRBD1 or TRBD2 (6 bases each). V lost 3 bases, J lost 2 bases, and 14 bases lay in between. CDR1 and CDR2 (germline): KGHSH, LQKENI. The CDR3 spans 15 residues. Here the CDR3 DNA reads TGTGCCAGCTCACCGGGGGGCGAGACTACCTACGAGCAGTACTTC. Protein sequence: CASSPGGETTYEQYF.

The chain couples TRBV10-1 to TRBJ2-5; TRBD1 or TRBD2 may be the D gene (5 bases each). The CDR3 spans 15 residues. V was shortened by 2 bases and J by 7 bases, with 17 bases between the two germline ends. Germline V CDR1 and CDR2: WNHNN, SYGVQD (reference sequence). The CDR3 region has the DNA TGCGCCAGCAGTGAGCGGGCAGGGACCCTGGGGACCCAGTACTTC. Translation: CASSERAGTLGTQYF.

The rearrangement links TRBV2 to TRBJ2-3, with a weak D call TRBD2 (6 bases). CDR3 length: 14 amino acids. Germline loops: CDR1 SNHLY, CDR2 FYNNEI. Trimming cost V 8 bases and J 5 bases, with 17 bases left between them. The CDR3 DNA is TGTGCCAGCGAAGGGCCCGTGGGGGGAGATACGCAGTATTTT. Translation: CASEGPVGGDTQYF.

This clonotype was detected a few times. This rearrangement joins TRBV6-1 to TRBJ1-6, with D maybe TRBD1 (6 bases). This CDR3 is built from 13 residues. CDR1 and CDR2 from the germline V gene are MNHNS and SASEGT. V was clipped by 6 bases and J by 9 bases, with 12 bases between them. CDR3 loop: CASSARGPSPLHF. The CDR3 coding sequence is TGTGCCAGCAGCGCCAGGGGCCCTTCACCCCTCCACTTT.

The chain has TRBV20-1 and TRBJ2-1; TRBD2 aligns across 12 bases. The ends lost 0 bases at V and 10 bases at J; junction bases unmatched: 4. The CDR3 extends over 14 amino acids. Looked up from germline, CDR1 is DFQATT and CDR2 is SNEGSKA (reference sequence). The CDR3 spells CSARDQLAGGEQFF. As DNA, the CDR3 is TGCAGTGCTAGAGATCAACTAGCGGGAGGAGAGCAGTTCTTC.

This clonotype was observed at least ten times. V and J are TRBV5-4 and TRBJ2-5, with D possibly being TRBD2 (5 bases). Germline CDR1 is SGHNT and CDR2 is YYREEE (reference sequence). The length of the CDR3 is 15 residues. Trimming cost V 0 bases and J 5 bases, with 14 bases left between them. The DNA of the CDR3 is TGTGCCAGCAGCTTGGATCCCTCGGGGTCGGAGACCCAGTACTTC. Translating it yields CASSLDPSGSETQYF.

The rearrangement links TRBV19 to TRBJ1-1; TRBD1 matches at 8 bases. The CDR3 runs to 17 residues. Looked up from germline, CDR1 is LNHDA and CDR2 is SQIVND (reference sequence). Trimming cost V 4 bases and J 4 bases; bases outside gene matches: 14. DNA of the CDR3: TGTGCCAGTAGTAAGGGCGGGACAGGCTGGGCGAGCACTGAAGCTTTCTTT. Its protein product is CASSKGGTGWASTEAFF.

Many counts were recorded for this clonotype. This chain joins TRBV7-9 and TRBJ1-4, with no clear D. The germline gives CDR1 SEHNR, CDR2 FQNEAQ (reference sequence). The CDR3 has 15 residues. Trimming removed 4 bases at V and 8 bases at J, with 17 bases between. The CDR3 DNA reads as TGTGCCAGCAGCTCTGACGGCCCTCTGAGGGAAAAACTGTTTTTT. Translating it yields CASSSDGPLREKLFF.

The V and J genes are TRBV20-1 and TRBJ2-7; 7 bases match TRBD2. J was trimmed by 6 bases and V by 0 bases; bases with no gene match: 8. The CDR3 is 14 amino acids. Germline loops: CDR1 DFQATT, CDR2 SNEGSKA (reference sequence). CDR3 nucleotide sequence: TGCAGTGCTAGAGATCTGACTAGCCCCCTCGAGCAGTACTTC. It codes for CSARDLTSPLEQYF.

This chain connects TRBV20-1 to TRBJ1-1, with D possibly TRBD1 on 6 matching bases. The CDR3 is 14 amino acids. The germline V gene has CDR1 DFQATT and CDR2 SNEGSKA (reference sequence). V dropped 5 bases and J dropped 7 bases, with 20 bases sitting between them. As DNA, the CDR3 is TGCAGTGCTCTCCTTGGGGCGGGGGCCCATGAAGCTTTCTTT. Protein: CSALLGAGAHEAFF.

The chain is built from TRBV12-5 and TRBJ2-1, with D possibly being TRBD1 or TRBD2 (5 bases each). V lost 9 bases to trimming and J lost 3 bases, with 15 bases between them. The CDR3 extends over 14 amino acids. Germline values: CDR1 LGHNT, CDR2 FRNRAP. CDR3 residues: CASTKGTHYNEQFF. In DNA, the CDR3 is TGTGCTAGCACCAAGGGGACCCACTACAATGAGCAGTTCTTC. Based on the CDR3 plus reference TRBV12-5 and TRBJ2-1, the full variable domain is DARVTQTPRHKVTEMGQEVTMRCQPILGHNTVFWYRQTMMQGLELLAYFRNRAPLDDSGMPKDRFSAEMPDATLATLKIQPSEPRDSAVYFCASTKGTHYNEQFFGPGTRLTVL.

In this sample, this clonotype turned up a few times. The chain is built from TRBV12-3 or TRBV12-4 and TRBJ2-2; the D gene could be TRBD1 or TRBD2 (5 bases each). The CDR3 spans 14 residues. V lost 4 bases to trimming and J lost 7 bases, with 13 bases between them. DNA of the CDR3: TGTGCCAGCAGTTACAGAGGGGAGCACGGGGAGCTGTTTTTT. It yields the protein CASSYRGEHGELFF.

This rearrangement joins TRBV23-1 to TRBJ1-6; no reliable D call. TRBV23-1 is labeled an ORF, and its function is uncertain. Trimming cost V 10 bases and J 7 bases, with 17 bases left between them. The CDR3 loop spans 14 amino acids. The CDR3 region has the DNA TGCGCCATAGCAGTGGACTGGAGCAATTCACCCCTCCACTTT. Amino acids: CAIAVDWSNSPLHF.

This clonotype was detected only a few times. This rearrangement joins TRBV6-1 to TRBJ2-5; 14 positions agree with TRBD2. Germline V gene data show CDR1 as MNHNS and CDR2 as SASEGT. Trimming at V came to 5 bases and at J to 5 bases, leaving 10 bases not matched to a gene. CDR3 size: 17 residues. CDR3 sequence (DNA): TGTGCCAGCAGTCCTTTGACTAGCGGGAGGGCCCGGGAGACCCAGTACTTC. Translating gives CASSPLTSGRARETQYF.

The CDR3 region has the DNA TGCGCCAGCAGTTACAGGACTAGCGGGGGAGGAAATACGCAGTATTTT. As protein: CASSYRTSGGGNTQYF. This chain joins TRBV23-1 and TRBJ2-3, with TRBD2 matching over 13 bases. TRBV23-1 is classed as an ORF, of uncertain function. This CDR3 is 16 amino acids long. V shed 5 bases, J shed 7 bases, and the junction held 9 bases outside the gene matches.

This clonotype has only a few counts. This sequence joins TRBV6-1 and TRBJ2-1; possible D gene TRBD2, 5 bases. The CDR3 covers 16 residues. CDR1 MNHNS and CDR2 SASEGT come from the germline V gene. V was cut by 3 bases and J by 9 bases, with 21 bases left in between. CDR3 in DNA: TGTGCCAGCAGTGACCACGGGAATGCAATTATCGCTGAGCAGTTCTTC. The encoded protein is CASSDHGNAIIAEQFF.

This clonotype was found many times. The chain recombines TRBV20-1 with TRBJ1-1; a possible D gene is TRBD1 (5 bases). Germline values: CDR1 DFQATT, CDR2 SNEGSKA (reference sequence). The CDR3 runs to 14 residues. The V and J ends lost 3 bases and 3 bases respectively, with 14 bases between them. This CDR3 is CSASQGGPDTEAFF. The CDR3 DNA follows: TGCAGTGCTAGCCAGGGAGGACCTGACACTGAAGCTTTCTTT.

There are a few counts of this clonotype. The rearrangement links TRBV5-1 to TRBJ1-4; perhaps TRBD1 as D (6 bases). The V end lost 1 base, the J end lost 7 bases, and 11 bases lay between the germline ends. The CDR3 spans 14 residues. Germline values: CDR1 SGHRS, CDR2 YFSETQ. CDR3 DNA sequence: TGCGCCAGCAGCTTGTCAGGGGTTGGTGAAAAACTGTTTTTT. This gives the protein CASSLSGVGEKLFF.

The chain uses TRBV7-9 and TRBJ2-2, with 9 bases matching TRBD2. The length of the CDR3 is 16 residues. Germline CDR1 SEHNR, CDR2 FQNEAQ (reference sequence). J lost 5 bases, V lost 5 bases, and 9 bases had no gene match. CDR3 amino acids: CASSPRKTSGTGELFF. The CDR3, as DNA: TGTGCCAGCAGCCCACGGAAGACTAGCGGTACCGGGGAGCTGTTTTTT.

This clonotype was detected many times. The chain joins TRBV12-3 or TRBV12-4 to TRBJ2-1; 8 bases are shared with TRBD2. The CDR3 loop spans 16 amino acids. V lost 6 bases to trimming and J lost 13 bases; unmatched junction nucleotides: 20. Written as DNA, the CDR3 is TGTGCCAGCAGCCAGGACTGGGTAGCGGGATCCGGCGAACAGTTCTTC. This sequence encodes CASSQDWVAGSGEQFF.

This clonotype was recorded a few times. The J gene is TRBJ2-7, the V gene TRBV5-1, with D maybe TRBD1 (6 bases). V was trimmed by 4 bases and J by 6 bases, leaving 14 bases between them. The CDR3 runs to 13 residues. Germline V gene lookup returns CDR1 SGHRS and CDR2 YFSETQ. CDR3 region: CASSRDIGREQYF. CDR3 sequence (DNA): TGCGCCAGCAGCCGGGACATCGGACGCGAGCAGTACTTC.

The table lists this clonotype with a few counts. J is TRBJ2-2 and V is TRBV6-5; D uncertain. The length of the CDR3 is 13 residues. The V and J ends lost 4 bases and 6 bases respectively, with 9 bases between them. Germline V gene lookup returns CDR1 MNHEY and CDR2 SVGAGI. The CDR3 spells CASSFDLSGELFF. The CDR3, as DNA: TGTGCCAGCAGTTTCGACCTGTCCGGGGAGCTGTTTTTT.